These 25 T cell receptor beta chains were all obtained from the same sample, sequenced in a study of CD8 T cells in Susac syndrome. When the RNA was reverse transcribed, random hexamers were used with an input of about 0.5 to 1 ug. TCRdb reprocessed the immunoSEQ multiplex PCR reads with MiXCR, giving one entry per CDR3 protein. The sample shows over 95,000 distinct CDR3 sequences, 85% to 95% of them seen only once. Sequences were obtained from CD8+ T cells from PBMCs. The receptors were sampled from a human donor in good health.

The table lists this clonotype with a count of one. The rearrangement joins TRBV28 to TRBJ2-7; weak D call: TRBD2 (5 bases). There are 13 residues in the CDR3. Germline V lookup: CDR1 MDHEN, CDR2 SYDVKM. V shed 6 bases and J shed 5 bases, with 14 bases lying between them. CDR3 DNA sequence: TGTGCCAGCAGAGAGGGCCGTAGGAACGAGCAGTACTTC. Its protein is CASREGRRNEQYF.

The CDR3, as DNA: TGCGCCAGCAGCTTGTCAGGGGAGTATACTGAAGCTTTCTTT. Its translation: CASSLSGEYTEAFF. The chain has TRBV5-1 and TRBJ1-1, with TRBD1 as a possible D gene (6 bases). The CDR3 loop spans 14 amino acids. Trimming took 1 base from V and 5 from J, leaving 12 bases between them. CDR1 is SGHRS, CDR2 YFSETQ, per germline.

The chain links TRBV5-1 to TRBJ2-1; D gene uncertain. Germline CDR1 is SGHRS and CDR2 is YFSETQ. The length of the CDR3 is 13 residues. Trimming took off 2 bases at V and 9 bases at J, with 12 bases between the two ends. The CDR3 protein is CASSFDTPGEQFF. The CDR3 nucleotides read TGCGCCAGCAGCTTCGACACCCCGGGTGAGCAGTTCTTC.

V usage is TRBV7-2 and J usage is TRBJ2-3; 13 nucleotides align to TRBD2. The CDR3 sequence is 18 residues long. V lost 5 bases and J lost 6; bases outside the gene matches: 14. From germline, CDR1 is SGHTA and CDR2 FQGNSA. CDR3 region: CASSRAGLAGSGRDTQYF. Here the CDR3 DNA reads TGTGCCAGCAGCCGAGCGGGACTAGCGGGATCGGGGAGGGATACGCAGTATTTT. Full variable domain (remainder filled in from reference TRBV7-2 and TRBJ2-3): GAGVSQSPSNKVTEKGKDVELRCDPISGHTALYWYRQSLGQGLEFLIYFQGNSAPDKSGLPSDRFSAERTGGSVSTLTIQRTQQEDSAVYLCASSRAGLAGSGRDTQYFGPGTRLTVL.

The J gene is TRBJ2-7, the V gene TRBV10-2; tentative D call: TRBD1 (6 bases). Trimming removed 6 bases from V and 7 bases from J, with 16 bases in between. Looked up from germline, CDR1 is WSHSY and CDR2 is SAAADI. The CDR3 covers 13 residues. The DNA for the CDR3 is TGCGCCAGCAGGGGGGCAGACATTTCGGAGCAGTACTTC. Its translation: CASRGADISEQYF.

This clonotype was observed once. The chain couples TRBV7-2 to TRBJ1-5; D perhaps matches TRBD1 (5 bases). Trimming cost V 5 bases and J 6 bases, with 11 bases left between them. Per germline, CDR1 SGHTA and CDR2 FQGNSA. The CDR3 covers 13 residues. CDR3 residues: CASSVGDGQPQHF. CDR3 nucleotide sequence: TGTGCCAGCAGCGTAGGGGACGGTCAGCCCCAGCATTTT. The full variable domain, in which reference TRBV7-2 and TRBJ1-5 provide the parts outside the CDR3, is GAGVSQSPSNKVTEKGKDVELRCDPISGHTALYWYRQSLGQGLEFLIYFQGNSAPDKSGLPSDRFSAERTGGSVSTLTIQRTQQEDSAVYLCASSVGDGQPQHFGDGTRLSIL.

This chain uses TRBV7-9 with TRBJ1-4, with D possibly being TRBD1 (6 bases). The CDR3 runs 16 residues. V lost 5 bases, J lost 0 bases, and 13 bases lay in between. Germline V lookup: CDR1 SEHNR, CDR2 FQNEAQ (reference sequence). CDR3 loop: CASSQRDTATNEKLFF. CDR3 coding DNA: TGTGCCAGCAGCCAACGGGACACTGCAACTAATGAAAAACTGTTTTTT. The full variable domain, rest sourced from reference TRBV7-9 and TRBJ1-4, is DTGVSQNPRHKITKRGQNVTFRCDPISEHNRLYWYRQTLGQGPEFLTYFQNEAQLEKSRLLSDRFSAERPKGSFSTLEIQRTEQGDSAMYLCASSQRDTATNEKLFFGSGTQLSVL.

The CDR3 loop reads CASSEYGEGSHNEQFF. The CDR3 bases are TGTGCCAGCAGTGAATACGGGGAGGGGTCACACAATGAGCAGTTCTTC. The chain has TRBV25-1 and TRBJ2-1, with TRBD2 matching over 7 bases. The CDR3 has 16 amino acids. Trimming took 0 bases from V and 5 from J; bases not matched to a gene: 7. The germline V gene encodes CDR1 MGHDK and CDR2 SYGVNS.

V gene TRBV6-2 or TRBV6-3 combines with J gene TRBJ2-7; 8 bases line up with TRBD1. The germline V gene has CDR1 MNHEY and CDR2 SVGEGT. The V segment lost 4 bases and the J segment 5 bases; nucleotides outside the gene matches: 10. The CDR3 has 15 residues. The CDR3 bases are TGTGCCAGCAGTTCTCGCGACAGGGGATGGGACGAGCAGTACTTC. Its translation is CASSSRDRGWDEQYF.

The CDR3 DNA is TGCAGTGCTACCGGGAGGGAATACCCAGATACGCAGTATTTT. Its translation: CSATGREYPDTQYF. The V and J genes are TRBV20-1 and TRBJ2-3, with TRBD2 matching 8 bases. V dropped 4 bases and J dropped 4; count of bases not matched to a gene: 7. The germline gives CDR1 DFQATT, CDR2 SNEGSKA (reference sequence). The CDR3 contains 14 residues.

The CDR3 nucleotides are TGTGCCAGCAGGACCGAGACAGTGAACACTGAAGCTTTCTTT. It specifies CASRTETVNTEAFF. The rearrangement uses TRBV12-3 or TRBV12-4 and TRBJ1-1, with a tentative D call TRBD1 (5 bases). V shed 6 bases and J shed 0 bases, with 11 bases lying between them. The CDR3 has 14 amino acids.

This clonotype was recorded only once. This chain uses TRBV7-9 with TRBJ2-1; maybe TRBD2 (6 bases). Germline loops: CDR1 SEHNR, CDR2 FQNEAQ (reference sequence). V was clipped by 5 bases and J by 5 bases, with 16 bases between them. This CDR3 has 15 amino acids. The CDR3 DNA is TGTGCCAGCAGCAAGGATAGCGGAGCCAACAATGAGCAGTTCTTC. Translation gives CASSKDSGANNEQFF.

The chain is built from TRBV7-2 and TRBJ2-7; possibly TRBD1 for D (5 bases). The CDR3 loop spans 15 amino acids. V dropped 4 bases and J dropped 0 bases, with 13 bases sitting between them. In germline, CDR1 is SGHTA, CDR2 FQGNSA. CDR3 coding DNA: TGTGCCAGCAGCTCGACTCTACAGGCCTCCTACGAGCAGTACTTC. Translating gives CASSSTLQASYEQYF.

V gene TRBV20-1 combines with J gene TRBJ2-1, with TRBD2 matching over 13 bases. V was pared by 3 bases and J by 9 bases, with 5 bases of the junction left unmatched. Germline values: CDR1 DFQATT, CDR2 SNEGSKA (reference sequence). This CDR3 region has 14 residues. CDR3 sequence (DNA): TGCAGTGCTAGTTTACGACTAGCGGGAGGTGAGCAGTTCTTC. Translated, it gives CSASLRLAGGEQFF.

CDR3 sequence reads: CASSLYSTEAFF. As DNA, the CDR3 is TGTGCCAGCAGCTTATACAGCACTGAAGCTTTCTTT. This chain connects TRBV7-2 to TRBJ1-1; the D is unclear. This CDR3 has 12 residues. Trimming took 2 bases from V and 4 from J, leaving 5 bases between them. Germline CDR1 SGHTA, CDR2 FQGNSA.

The rearrangement joins TRBV6-2 or TRBV6-3 to TRBJ2-1; 8 bases line up with TRBD2. The CDR3 runs 14 residues. The trim removed 2 bases at V and 6 bases at J, leaving 3 bases unmatched. Germline V gene sequence: CDR1 MNHEY, CDR2 SVGEGT. In DNA form, the CDR3 reads TGTGCCAGCAGTTACCCCGGGACTAGCAATGAGCAGTTCTTC. Protein sequence: CASSYPGTSNEQFF.

Here the CDR3 DNA reads TGTGCCAGTAGTATTAAGGGGATCAATCAGCCCCAGCATTTT. It encodes CASSIKGINQPQHF. The chain combines TRBV19 with TRBJ1-5, with D possibly being TRBD1 (5 bases). Germline V gene data show CDR1 as LNHDA and CDR2 as SQIVND (reference sequence). V was pared by 3 bases and J by 3 bases, with 9 bases between. This CDR3 comprises 14 residues.

This chain connects TRBV7-9 to TRBJ1-2, with TRBD1 identical over 12 bases. Germline assignment: CDR1 SEHNR and CDR2 FQNEAQ (reference sequence). The V segment lost 5 bases and the J segment 8 bases; nucleotides outside the gene matches: 12. The CDR3 length is 16 residues. In nucleotides, the CDR3 is TGTGCCAGCAGCCCCCGCCGGGGACAGGGGGCGCGGGGCTACACCTTC. This codes for CASSPRRGQGARGYTF.

This clonotype was seen more than once but under ten times. The V gene is TRBV5-1, the J gene TRBJ1-2; 8 nucleotides align to TRBD1. J was trimmed by 5 bases and V by 4 bases; bases with no gene match: 4. Per the germline V gene, CDR1 is SGHRS and CDR2 is YFSETQ. CDR3 size: 13 residues. CDR3 loop: CASSNQGAYGYTF. As DNA, the CDR3 is TGCGCCAGCAGCAATCAGGGGGCATATGGCTACACCTTC.

The chain carries TRBV28 and TRBJ2-5; 7 bases line up with TRBD1. CDR1 MDHEN and CDR2 SYDVKM come from the germline V gene. V lost 10 bases to trimming and J lost 2 bases; unmatched junction nucleotides: 4. The CDR3 consists of 12 residues. In DNA form, the CDR3 reads TGTGCCACCCAGGACAGGCAAGAGACCCAGTACTTC. It is translated as CATQDRQETQYF.

This clonotype was observed a few times. The chain is built from TRBV27 and TRBJ1-2, with a tentative D call TRBD1 (6 bases). Germline CDR1 reads MNHEY; CDR2 reads SMNVEV (reference sequence). The CDR3 has 15 amino acids. V was shortened by 0 bases and J by 3 bases, with 11 bases between the two germline ends. For the CDR3, the DNA is TGTGCCAGCAGTTTATCGCCTCGGACAGACTATGGCTACACCTTC. Protein sequence: CASSLSPRTDYGYTF.

The chain links TRBV9 to TRBJ2-3; TRBD2 matches 11 bases. The V segment lost 7 bases and the J segment 5 bases; nucleotides outside the gene matches: 9. The CDR3 consists of 15 residues. CDR1 is SGDLS, CDR2 YYNGEE, per germline. The CDR3 loop reads CASGSSGGAGDTQYF. For the CDR3, the DNA is TGTGCCAGCGGCAGTAGCGGGGGGGCAGGAGATACGCAGTATTTT.

This chain connects TRBV29-1 to TRBJ1-5, with 7 bases aligning to TRBD1. Germline V gene sequence: CDR1 SQVTM, CDR2 ANQGSEA. The J segment lost 2 bases and the V segment lost 6 bases, leaving 4 bases of the junction unmatched. CDR3 length: 13 amino acids. CDR3: CSVRQGGNQPQHF. The CDR3 bases are TGCAGCGTCCGCCAGGGGGGCAATCAGCCCCAGCATTTT.

This clonotype has a single count. The chain has TRBV6-2 or TRBV6-3 and TRBJ1-3; D remains unclear. In germline, CDR1 is MNHEY, CDR2 SVGEGT. Trimming took off 2 bases at V and 0 bases at J, with 11 bases between the two ends. CDR3 length: 16 amino acids. The CDR3 is CASSYIGGLSGNTIYF. CDR3 DNA sequence: TGTGCCAGCAGTTACATCGGCGGACTCTCTGGAAACACCATATATTTT.

Only one count was recorded for this clonotype. This rearrangement joins TRBV10-3 to TRBJ2-7; D might be TRBD1 (6 bases). Germline V CDR1 and CDR2: ENHRY, SYGVKD. The CDR3 runs to 18 residues. Trimming took off 2 bases at V and 3 bases at J, with 23 bases between the two ends. The CDR3 loop is CAISERVTGSITGYEQYF. In nucleotides, the CDR3 is TGTGCCATCAGTGAGAGGGTAACAGGGAGTATCACTGGCTACGAGCAGTACTTC.